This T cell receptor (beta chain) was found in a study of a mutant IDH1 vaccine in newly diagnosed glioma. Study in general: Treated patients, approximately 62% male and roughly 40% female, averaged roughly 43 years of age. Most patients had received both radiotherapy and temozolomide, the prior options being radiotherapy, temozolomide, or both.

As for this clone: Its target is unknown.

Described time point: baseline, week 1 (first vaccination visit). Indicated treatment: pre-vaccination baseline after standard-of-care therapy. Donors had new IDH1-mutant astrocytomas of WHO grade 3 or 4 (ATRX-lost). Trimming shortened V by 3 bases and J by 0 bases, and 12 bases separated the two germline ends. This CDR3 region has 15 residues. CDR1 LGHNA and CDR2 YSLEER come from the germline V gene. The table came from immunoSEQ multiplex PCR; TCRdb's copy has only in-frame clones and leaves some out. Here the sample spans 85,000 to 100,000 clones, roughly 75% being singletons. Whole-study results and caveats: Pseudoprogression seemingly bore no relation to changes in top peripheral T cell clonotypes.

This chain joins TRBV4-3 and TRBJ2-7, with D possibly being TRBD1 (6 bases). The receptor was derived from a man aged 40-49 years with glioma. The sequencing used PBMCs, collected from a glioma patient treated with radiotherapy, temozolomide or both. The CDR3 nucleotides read TGCGCCAGCAGCCACGGGACACAGAGCTCCTACGAGCAGTACTTC. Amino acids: CASSHGTQSSYEQYF.